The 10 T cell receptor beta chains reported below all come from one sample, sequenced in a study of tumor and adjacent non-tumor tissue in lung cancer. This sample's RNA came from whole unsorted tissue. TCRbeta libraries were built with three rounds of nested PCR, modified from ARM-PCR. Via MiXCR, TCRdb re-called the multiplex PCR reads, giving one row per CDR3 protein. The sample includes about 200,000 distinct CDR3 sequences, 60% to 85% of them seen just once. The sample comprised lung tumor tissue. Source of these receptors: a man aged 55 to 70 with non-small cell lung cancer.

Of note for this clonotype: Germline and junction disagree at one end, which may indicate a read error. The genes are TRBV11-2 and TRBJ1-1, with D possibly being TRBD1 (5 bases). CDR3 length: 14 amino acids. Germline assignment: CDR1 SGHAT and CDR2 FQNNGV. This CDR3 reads CASSLGGVRTEAFF. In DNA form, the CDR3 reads TGTGCCAGCAGCTTAGGAGGGGTTCGAACTGAAGCTTTCTTC.

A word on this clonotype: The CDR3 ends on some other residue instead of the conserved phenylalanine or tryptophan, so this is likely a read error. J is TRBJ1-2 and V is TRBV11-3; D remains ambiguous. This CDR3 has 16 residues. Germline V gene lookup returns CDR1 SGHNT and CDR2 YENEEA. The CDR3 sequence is CTSSNPRGSISYGYTS. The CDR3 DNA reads TGTACCAGCAGCAATCCAAGAGGGTCGATAAGCTATGGCTACACCTCC.

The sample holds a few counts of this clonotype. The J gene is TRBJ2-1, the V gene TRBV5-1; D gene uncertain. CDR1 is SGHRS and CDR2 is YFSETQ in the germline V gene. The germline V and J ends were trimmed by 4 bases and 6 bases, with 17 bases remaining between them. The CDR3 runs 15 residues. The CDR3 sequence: CASSLKDELVNEQFF. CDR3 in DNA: TGCGCCAGCAGCCTCAAGGACGAGCTCGTCAATGAGCAGTTCTTC.

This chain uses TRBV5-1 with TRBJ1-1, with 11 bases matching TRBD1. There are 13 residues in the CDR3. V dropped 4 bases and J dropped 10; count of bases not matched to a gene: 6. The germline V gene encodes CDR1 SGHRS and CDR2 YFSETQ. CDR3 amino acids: CASSPGQGAGAFF. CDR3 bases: TGCGCCAGCAGCCCCGGACAGGGGGCAGGAGCTTTCTTT.

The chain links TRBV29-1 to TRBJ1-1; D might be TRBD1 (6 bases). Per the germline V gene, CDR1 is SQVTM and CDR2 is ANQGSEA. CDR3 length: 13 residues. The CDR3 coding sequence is TGCAACATGCGGATACAGGGGAACACTGAAGCTTTCTTT. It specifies CNMRIQGNTEAFF.

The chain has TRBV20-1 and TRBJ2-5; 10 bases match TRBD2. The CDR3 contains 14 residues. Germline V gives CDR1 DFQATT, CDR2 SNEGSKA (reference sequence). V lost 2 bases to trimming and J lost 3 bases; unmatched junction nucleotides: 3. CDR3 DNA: TGCAGTGCTAGAAGCGGGACTAGCGAAGAGACCCAGTACTTC. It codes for CSARSGTSEETQYF.

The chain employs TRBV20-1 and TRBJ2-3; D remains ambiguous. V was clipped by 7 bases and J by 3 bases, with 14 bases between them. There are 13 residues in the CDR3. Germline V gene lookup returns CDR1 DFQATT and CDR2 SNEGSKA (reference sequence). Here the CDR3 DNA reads TGCAGTGTCCCGGGCGAGAGGACAGATACGCAGTATTTT. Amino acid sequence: CSVPGERTDTQYF.

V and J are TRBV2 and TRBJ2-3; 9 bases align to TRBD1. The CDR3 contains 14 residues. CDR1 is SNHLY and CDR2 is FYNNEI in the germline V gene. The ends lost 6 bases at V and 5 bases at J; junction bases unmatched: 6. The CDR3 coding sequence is TGTGCCAGCAGGGCGGGACAGGGTAGAGATACGCAGTATTTT. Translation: CASRAGQGRDTQYF.

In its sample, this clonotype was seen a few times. As DNA, the CDR3 is TGCGCCAGCAGCCAAGAGCCTAGCGGGAGTGCCGGGGAGCTGTTTTTT. It yields the protein CASSQEPSGSAGELFF. The V call is TRBV4-3, the J call TRBJ2-2, with 10 bases fitting TRBD2. The CDR3 sequence is 16 residues long. Germline CDR1 and CDR2: LGHNA and YSLEER. Trimming removed 0 bases from V and 6 bases from J; junction bases left unmatched: 4.

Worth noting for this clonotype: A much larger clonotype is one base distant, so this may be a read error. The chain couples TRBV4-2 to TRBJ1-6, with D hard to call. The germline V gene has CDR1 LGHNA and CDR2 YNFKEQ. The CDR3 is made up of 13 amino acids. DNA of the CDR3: TGTGGCAGCAGCCAAGATCGGATGGGTCCCCTCCACTTT. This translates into CGSSQDRMGPLHF.